This is a list of T cell receptor beta chains from one sample in a study of breast tumors, draining lymph nodes, adjacent tissues. One entry per CDR3 protein results from TCRdb running MiXCR on the multiplex PCR reads. The table has 150,000 to 200,000 distinct CDR3 sequences, 33% seen once. Sequenced material: axillary lymph node tissue. The receptors come from a female donor with breast cancer. Some clones in this sample may be carry-over from other donors' samples. Both conserved end residues are part of each CDR3. A D gene is named only where the DNA matches it firmly. Clone size is not always given. Where it is, it says once, few, many or a class for expanded clones.

j_call: TRBJ2-3; v_call: TRBV7-8; d_call: -; clone_size: many; cdr3_aa: CASSLPPVYADTQYF; cdr3_nt: TGTGCCAGCAGCTTACCCCCGGTCTACGCAGATACGCAGTATTTT
j_call: TRBJ2-7; v_call: TRBV5-8; d_call: TRBD1; clone_size: many; cdr3_aa: CASSPWTGIPSKKQYF; cdr3_nt: TGTGCCAGCAGCCCTTGGACAGGGATACCGTCTAAGAAGCAGTACTTC
j_call: TRBJ2-7; v_call: TRBV14; d_call: TRBD2; clone_size: many; cdr3_aa: CASSQRVLAGEQYF; cdr3_nt: TGTGCCAGCAGCCAGAGGGTACTAGCGGGCGAGCAGTACTTC
j_call: TRBJ1-5; v_call: TRBV7-8; d_call: -; clone_size: -; cdr3_aa: CASSPLGRGPSQPQHF; cdr3_nt: TGTGCCAGCAGCCCTCTAGGCAGGGGCCCCAGTCAGCCCCAGCATTTT
j_call: TRBJ2-7; v_call: TRBV6-1; d_call: TRBD1; clone_size: few; cdr3_aa: CASSAGQYSYEQYF; cdr3_nt: TGTGCCAGCAGTGCGGGACAGTACTCCTACGAGCAGTACTTC
j_call: TRBJ2-2; v_call: TRBV13; d_call: TRBD2; clone_size: many; cdr3_aa: CASSLSGSGSANTGELFF; cdr3_nt: TGTGCCAGCAGCTTAAGTGGAAGCGGGAGCGCGAACACCGGGGAGCTGTTTTTT
j_call: TRBJ2-1; v_call: TRBV3-1; d_call: TRBD1; clone_size: few; cdr3_aa: CASSQTRGHFYNEQFF; cdr3_nt: TGTGCCAGCAGCCAAACCAGGGGGCATTTTTACAATGAGCAGTTCTTC
j_call: TRBJ2-5; v_call: TRBV4-1; d_call: -; clone_size: -; cdr3_aa: CASSQEVTRSKSATQYF; cdr3_nt: TGTGCCAGCAGCCAAGAGGTTACGAGGTCGAAAAGCGCGACCCAGTACTTC
j_call: TRBJ2-1; v_call: TRBV10-3; d_call: -; clone_size: many; cdr3_aa: CAISESGPETYNEQFF; cdr3_nt: TGTGCCATCAGTGAGTCAGGACCGGAGACCTACAATGAGCAGTTCTTC
j_call: TRBJ2-3; v_call: TRBV20-1; d_call: -; clone_size: many; cdr3_aa: CSARDSPDDRTDTQYF; cdr3_nt: TGCAGTGCTAGAGATTCCCCGGACGACCGAACAGATACGCAGTATTTT
j_call: TRBJ2-7; v_call: TRBV5-4; d_call: TRBD2; clone_size: once; cdr3_aa: CASSMGGSPDEQYF; cdr3_nt: TGTGCCAGCAGTATGGGGGGGAGTCCGGACGAGCAGTACTTC
j_call: TRBJ2-2; v_call: TRBV10-3; d_call: -; clone_size: many; cdr3_aa: CAISGGLGGNTGELFF; cdr3_nt: TGTGCCATCAGTGGAGGCCTAGGGGGGAACACCGGGGAGCTGTTTTTT
j_call: TRBJ1-5; v_call: TRBV11-2; d_call: -; clone_size: -; cdr3_aa: CASSLGGGGSNQPQHF; cdr3_nt: TGTGCCAGCAGCTTAGGTGGAGGGGGAAGTAATCAGCCCCAGCATTTT
j_call: TRBJ2-7; v_call: TRBV4-1; d_call: TRBD1; clone_size: many; cdr3_aa: CASSPGQGAYYEQYF; cdr3_nt: TGCGCCAGCAGCCCCGGACAGGGGGCGTACTACGAGCAGTACTTC
j_call: TRBJ1-4; v_call: TRBV7-9; d_call: -; clone_size: -; cdr3_aa: CASSFAGGGGANEKLFF; cdr3_nt: TGTGCCAGCAGCTTCGCGGGAGGCGGGGGCGCTAATGAAAAACTGTTTTTT
j_call: TRBJ2-3; v_call: TRBV5-6; d_call: -; clone_size: -; cdr3_aa: CASSFRPSPRGPGDTQYF; cdr3_nt: TGTGCCAGCAGCTTCAGGCCCTCCCCGCGGGGCCCCGGCGATACGCAGTATTTT
j_call: TRBJ2-6; v_call: TRBV28; d_call: TRBD1; clone_size: many; cdr3_aa: CASSMTGGKPGANVLTF; cdr3_nt: TGTGCCAGCAGTATGACAGGGGGCAAGCCTGGGGCCAACGTCCTGACTTTC
j_call: TRBJ1-5; v_call: TRBV19; d_call: -; clone_size: many; cdr3_aa: CASSIGNQPQHF; cdr3_nt: TGTGCCAGTAGTATTGGGAATCAGCCCCAGCATTTT
j_call: TRBJ2-1; v_call: TRBV12-3/TRBV12-4; d_call: TRBD2; clone_size: -; cdr3_aa: CASNLAGGVCNEQLF; cdr3_nt: TGTGCCAGCAACCTAGCGGGAGGTGTCTGCAATGAGCAGCTCTTC
j_call: TRBJ2-5; v_call: TRBV3-1; d_call: TRBD2; clone_size: few; cdr3_aa: CASRPAGGEGAQYF; cdr3_nt: TGTGCCAGCAGGCCGGCGGGGGGGGAAGGGGCCCAGTACTTC
j_call: TRBJ2-1; v_call: TRBV7-2; d_call: -; clone_size: many; cdr3_aa: CASSFLGGPYNEQFF; cdr3_nt: TGTGCCAGCAGCTTTCTGGGCGGACCCTACAATGAGCAGTTCTTC
j_call: TRBJ1-4; v_call: TRBV4-1; d_call: TRBD1; clone_size: -; cdr3_aa: CASSARDRGREKLFF; cdr3_nt: TGCGCCAGCAGCGCCCGGGACAGGGGGCGTGAAAAACTGTTTTTT